These 15 T cell receptor beta chains were all obtained from the same sample, sequenced in a study of T cells expressing NK-cell markers. TCRdb reanalyzed the 5' RACE reads, giving one entry per CDR3 protein sequence and no DNA. The table lists about 150,000 distinct CDR3 sequences, with around a third in the top ten. The sequencing input was blood T cells: a sorted CD56 or NKG2C T cell subset, CD4+ or CD8+ T cells, or bulk PBMC T cells (not recorded which). Receptors originate from a woman aged 50 to 60 in good health.

The chain recombines TRBV6-6 with TRBJ1-1; TCRdb designates TRBD1, a call that cannot be tested without DNA. The germline V gene has CDR1 MNHNY and CDR2 SVGAGI (reference sequence). The CDR3 runs 13 residues. The chain's CDR3 is CAAAGQGENEAFF.

The V call is TRBV9, the J call TRBJ2-2; TCRdb gives TRBD2 as the D gene, but with no DNA this cannot be confirmed. CDR1 and CDR2 from the germline V gene are SGDLS and YYNGEE. The length of the CDR3 is 14 residues. This CDR3 is CASSVAGEAGELFF.

The V gene is TRBV15, the J gene TRBJ2-3; with no DNA, the TCRdb D assignment of TRBD2 cannot be verified. CDR3 length: 18 residues. CDR1 LNHNV and CDR2 YYDKDF come from the germline V gene (reference sequence). The chain's CDR3 is CATSRETLTSGIGDTQYF.

The V call is TRBV6-6, the J call TRBJ2-5. This CDR3 contains 17 residues. The germline V gene has CDR1 MNHNY and CDR2 SVGAGI (reference sequence). The CDR3 sequence is CASSLGGHISEGGTQYF.

CDR3 protein: CAISPGTGGELFF. The chain uses TRBV10-3 and TRBJ2-2; absent DNA, TCRdb's TRBD1 call cannot be checked. The CDR3 is 13 residues long. The germline CDR1 and CDR2 sequences are ENHRY and SYGVKD.

The chain joins TRBV28 to TRBJ2-7; the D call of TRBD1 rests on TCRdb alone, since no DNA is present to check it. CDR3 size: 15 residues. Germline CDR1 is MDHEN and CDR2 is SYDVKM. The CDR3 loop is CASGRKGQLSYEQYF.

The chain's CDR3 is CASSPLYSRINTGELFF. This sequence joins TRBV5-1 and TRBJ2-2. The CDR3 is 17 residues long. Germline-derived CDR1 and CDR2 are SGHRS and YFSETQ. Looking up the rest from reference TRBV5-1 and TRBJ2-2 gives the full variable domain: KAGVTQTPRYLIKTRGQQVTLSCSPISGHRSVSWYQQTPGQGLQFLFEYFSETQRNKGNFPGRFSGRQFSNSRSEMNVSTLELGDSALYLCASSPLYSRINTGELFFGEGSRLTVL.

The genes are TRBV6-6 and TRBJ2-7; TCRdb lists TRBD1, though no DNA is available to test this call. The CDR3 loop spans 13 amino acids. Germline V gene lookup returns CDR1 MNHNY and CDR2 SVGAGI (reference sequence). The CDR3 spells CASGGQGSYEQYF.

V is TRBV5-1 and J is TRBJ2-1; TCRdb indicates TRBD2, and absent DNA this call remains unverified. Germline V gene sequence: CDR1 SGHRS, CDR2 YFSETQ. This CDR3 is 19 amino acids long. The CDR3 here is CASSLAEHPSGRAWNEQFF.

The genes are TRBV28 and TRBJ2-1; TCRdb's D gene call, TRBD2, goes unchecked for lack of DNA. Germline V lookup: CDR1 MDHEN, CDR2 SYDVKM. CDR3 length: 14 residues. The CDR3 protein is CASNGLVSYNEQFF.

This chain links TRBV6-1 with TRBJ2-1. The CDR3 is 16 amino acids. Germline values: CDR1 MNHNS, CDR2 SASEGT. Here the CDR3 reads CASSEGKGGSYNEQFF.

The chain carries TRBV11-2 and TRBJ1-2. Germline V gene lookup returns CDR1 SGHAT and CDR2 FQNNGV. The CDR3 has 12 amino acids. The CDR3 loop reads CASSLGTGPHTF.

The chain carries TRBV12-3 or TRBV12-4 and TRBJ1-2; TCRdb outputs TRBD1, but without DNA this stays unchecked. This CDR3 has 15 amino acids. CDR3: CASSDLRDSLGSYTF.

The rearrangement uses TRBV20-1 and TRBJ2-3; the D call of TRBD2 rests on TCRdb alone, since no DNA is present to check it. The CDR3 runs 14 residues. Germline V gene data show CDR1 as DFQATT and CDR2 as SNEGSKA (reference sequence). The CDR3 here is CSALWTSGTDTQYF.

The chain employs TRBV15 and TRBJ1-5. The CDR3 is made up of 15 amino acids. The V gene's germline CDR1 is LNHNV and CDR2 YYDKDF (reference sequence). The CDR3 reads CATSSQRYSNQPQHF.